Listed below are T cell receptor beta chains from one sample, sequenced in a study of blood T cell repertoires in COVID-19. Assay: immunoSEQ multiplex PCR; the TCRdb copy retains only in-frame clones and omits some. The table has about 120,000 clones, 85% seen once. Sequencing was performed on peripheral blood. The receptor set was obtained from a woman aged 80 or over with acute or convalescent COVID-19. The CDR3 runs from the conserved cysteine through the conserved F or W. A D gene is named only where the DNA matches it firmly. The size entry is marked missing in some rows and otherwise reads once, few, many or a size class.

V gene	clone size	J gene	D gene	CDR3 DNA	CDR3 protein
TRBV19	.	TRBJ1-5	TRBD1	TGTGCCAGTAGTGGGACAGGGGGCAGGCAGCCCCAGCATTTT	CASSGTGGRQPQHF
TRBV7-8	.	TRBJ1-5	TRBD1	TGTGCCAGCAGCCCTGGGACAGTCAATCAGCCCCAGCATTTT	CASSPGTVNQPQHF
TRBV3-1/TRBV3-2	.	TRBJ1-4	.	TGTGCCAGCAGCCAAGATGCGGGGTCTGCAACTAATGAAAAACTGTTTTTT	CASSQDAGSATNEKLFF
TRBV9	.	TRBJ2-1	.	TGTGCCAGCAGCGTAGAGCGGATTAGCTCCTACAATGAGCAGTTCTTC	CASSVERISSYNEQFF
TRBV7-9	.	TRBJ1-1	.	TGTGCCACCCGGCGGCTCTATAACACTGAAGCTTTCTTT	CATRRLYNTEAFF
TRBV28	.	TRBJ1-6	.	TGTGCCAGCAGCCAGGGAAATTCACCCCTCCACTTT	CASSQGNSPLHF
TRBV4-2	.	TRBJ1-5	.	TGTGCCAGCAGCCGGGCGGGCGGTATGGTCGATCAGCCCCAGCATTTT	CASSRAGGMVDQPQHF
TRBV7-6	.	TRBJ2-1	TRBD2	TGTGCCAGCAGCAAACTACTAGCGGGGGGGTACAATGAGCAGTTCTTC	CASSKLLAGGYNEQFF
TRBV3-1/TRBV3-2	.	TRBJ1-5	.	TGTGCCAGCAGCCTGGGGCATAGCAATCAGCCCCAGCATTTT	CASSLGHSNQPQHF
TRBV7-2	.	TRBJ1-1	.	TGTGCCAGCAGCTTAAATATGATGGGGGCGGCGAACACTGAAGCTTTCTTT	CASSLNMMGAANTEAFF
TRBV18	.	TRBJ1-4	.	TGTGCCAGCTCGGAAGGGGTAACTGAAAAACTGTTTTTT	CASSEGVTEKLFF
TRBV15	.	TRBJ2-3	TRBD2	TGTGCCACCAGCAGAGGTAGCGGGCGACGCACAGATACGCAGTATTTT	CATSRGSGRRTDTQYF
TRBV28	.	TRBJ2-3	.	TGTGCCAGCAGTTCCGGGGACCCGGGGGACACAGATACGCAGTATTTT	CASSSGDPGDTDTQYF
TRBV28	.	TRBJ2-5	.	TGTGCCAGCAGTTCCCCTAGAACCCACAAAGAGACCCAGTACTTC	CASSSPRTHKETQYF
TRBV5-5	.	TRBJ1-1	.	TGTGCCAGCAGCCGCGGGGATAGAGCTGAAGCTTTCTTT	CASSRGDRAEAFF
TRBV6-6	.	TRBJ1-5	.	TGTGCCAGCAGTTACGGACAAGGTTATAGCAATCAGCCCCAGCATTTT	CASSYGQGYSNQPQHF
TRBV5-1	.	TRBJ2-5	.	TGCGCCAGCAGCTCGGTCGGGAATTCCCAAGAGACCCAGTACTTC	CASSSVGNSQETQYF
TRBV19	few	TRBJ1-2	.	TGTGCCACCCGGTTGGTCTATGGCTACACCTTC	CATRLVYGYTF
TRBV28	.	TRBJ1-2	TRBD1	TGTGCCAGCAGTCGACAGGGGGCGCAGGACTATGGCTACACCTTC	CASSRQGAQDYGYTF
TRBV14	.	TRBJ1-1	.	TGTGCCAGCAGTCTTACTTCAGGGACTGAAGCTTTCTTT	CASSLTSGTEAFF
TRBV14	.	TRBJ1-6	TRBD1	TGTGCCAGCAGCCAAGCAGGGGGCAGGGGCTCACCCCTCCACTTT	CASSQAGGRGSPLHF
TRBV3-1/TRBV3-2	.	TRBJ2-3	.	TGTGCCAGCAGCCAAGATTTAGGGGCTAGCACAGATACGCAGTATTTT	CASSQDLGASTDTQYF
TRBV4-3	.	TRBJ1-2	TRBD1	TGCGCCAGCAGCCCTAACAGGGGGCGAGGCTACACCTTC	CASSPNRGRGYTF
TRBV2	.	TRBJ2-3	TRBD1	TGTGCCAGCAGTGCACAGGGGGCTGCCGCAGATACGCAGTATTTT	CASSAQGAAADTQYF
TRBV2	.	TRBJ1-5	TRBD1	TGTGCCAGCAGTGAAGATCCGGGACAGGGTAGGGTGTTCCAGCCCCAGCATTTT	CASSEDPGQGRVFQPQHF
TRBV28	.	TRBJ2-1	.	TGTGCCAGCAGTGGGAGGCGGGAGCAGTTCTTC	CASSGRREQFF